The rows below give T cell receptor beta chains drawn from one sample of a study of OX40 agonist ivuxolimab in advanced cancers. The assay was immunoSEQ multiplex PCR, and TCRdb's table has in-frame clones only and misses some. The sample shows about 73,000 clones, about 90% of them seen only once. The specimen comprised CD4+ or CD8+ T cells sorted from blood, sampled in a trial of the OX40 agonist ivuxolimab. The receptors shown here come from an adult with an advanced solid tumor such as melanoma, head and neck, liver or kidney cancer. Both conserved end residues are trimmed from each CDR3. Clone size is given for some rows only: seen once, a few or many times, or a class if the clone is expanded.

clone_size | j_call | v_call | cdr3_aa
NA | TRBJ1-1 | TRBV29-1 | SVLVQLNTEAF
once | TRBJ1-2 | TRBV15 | ATSRQGAMYGYT
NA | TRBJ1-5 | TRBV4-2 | ASSQETSEVAAQH
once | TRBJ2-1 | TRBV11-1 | ASSLAGLAGVNEQF
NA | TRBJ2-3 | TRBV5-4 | ASSRGLADTTDTQY
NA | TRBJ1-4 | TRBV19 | ASSPGQLMAKLF
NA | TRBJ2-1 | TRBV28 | ASSLLAGGPRGGEQF
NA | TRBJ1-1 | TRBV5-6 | ASSFGQGDTEAF
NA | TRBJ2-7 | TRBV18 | ASSPRQVGTYEQY
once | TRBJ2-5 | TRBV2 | ASSEEGLAGERETQY